These T cell receptor beta chains were read from a single sample in a study of shared clonotypes between healthy human individuals. Method: immunoSEQ multiplex PCR; TCRdb's copy keeps in-frame clones and lacks some. The table has about 1.1 million clones, around 78% seen once. Sequenced: memory CD4+ T cells from PBMCs. These receptors all stem from a man younger than 30 in good health. Some clones in this sample may be carry-over from other donors' samples. Both conserved end residues are part of each CDR3. Clone size is given for some rows only: seen once, a few or many times, or a class if the clone is expanded.

clone_size j_call v_call cdr3_aa
- TRBJ1-5 TRBV27 CANGLGGGKQPQHF
- TRBJ2-2 TRBV2 CASSRQVSGTGELFF
few TRBJ1-5 TRBV7-9 CASSLEIGRGYSNQPQHF
- TRBJ1-4 TRBV6-1 CASTHNEKLFF
- TRBJ2-3 TRBV7-9 CASSPGTSARSTDTQYF
- TRBJ2-7 TRBV15 CATSREDRGEIEQYF
- TRBJ2-7 TRBV7-3 CASSWDRVSEQYF
once TRBJ2-1 TRBV15 CATSRGTGPYNEQFF
- TRBJ1-1 TRBV6-6 CASRDGQGKNTEAFF
many TRBJ1-2 TRBV28 CASSLAPGDYGYTF
- TRBJ2-2 TRBV2 CASTMSGTGETGELFF
once TRBJ2-7 TRBV6-5 CASGGTGQGYEQYF
- TRBJ2-2 TRBV7-3 CASSLGQGAANTGELFF
- TRBJ2-7 TRBV7-3 CASSFGGGYEQYF
- TRBJ2-7 TRBV7-8 CASSSRTGGSVEQYF
once TRBJ1-3 TRBV6-5 CASTKTGSSGNTIYF
- TRBJ1-3 TRBV5-1 CASSVDTSGNTIYF
- TRBJ1-1 TRBV9 CASNGQGGVNTEAFF